Listed here is a single T cell receptor (beta chain). This sample is part of a study of blood T cell repertoires in COVID-19. Measured with immunoSEQ multiplex PCR; TCRdb has only the in-frame clones, and not every one. The data contain 150,000 to 180,000 clones, about 79% of them singletons. Germline CDR1 and CDR2: KGHSH and LQKENI. The trim removed 4 bases at V and 4 bases at J, leaving 1 base unmatched. The CDR3 has 13 amino acids. This receptor was identified in an older woman with acute or convalescent COVID-19. The sequenced material came from peripheral blood. The chain links TRBV18 to TRBJ2-3; 8 positions agree with TRBD1. Here the CDR3 reads CASSRTGPDTQYF. CDR3 DNA: TGTGCCAGCTCACGGACAGGGCCAGATACGCAGTATTTT.